This T cell receptor (beta chain) derives from a study of early T cells in non-severe SARS-CoV-2 infection. The study's findings and limits: Matching results from VDJdb favored anti-spike CD8 responses, leaving private and CD4 specificities undetected.

The CDR3 has 14 residues. V gave up 6 bases and J gave up 4 bases, with 16 bases separating them. Germline CDR1 MNHNS, CDR2 SASEGT. Attachment of unique molecular identifiers to individual cDNA molecules was performed. TCRdb redid the calling of the 5' RACE reads with MiXCR, one entry per CDR3 protein. The data contain 61,000 or so distinct CDR3 sequences, more than 10% of them seen just once; the ten biggest clones take up roughly 1.2%. This clonotype was seen many times. Its antigen is currently unknown. The rearrangement uses TRBV6-1 and TRBJ2-7, with a possible D match to TRBD1 (6 bases). The sequence was obtained from an adult who was a healthcare worker with PCR-confirmed SARS-CoV-2 infection or an uninfected control (not recorded which). The donor label of this sample is uncertain. The specimen was whole blood, collected at baseline. The CDR3 sequence is CASSRLLGGYEQYV. The CDR3 DNA sequence: TGTGCCAGCAGCAGGTTATTAGGGGGTTACGAGCAGTACGTC.